These T cell receptor beta chains were read from a single sample in a study of blood T cell repertoires in COVID-19. Clones were sequenced by immunoSEQ multiplex PCR, and TCRdb holds only the in-frame ones, with some missing. The sample has 60,000 to 70,000 clones, 70% to 90% seen once; the top ten hold 15% to 20%. The sample taken for sequencing was peripheral blood. The source of these receptors is a man aged 35-49 years with COVID-19, enrolled during active disease. CDR3s leave out the opening cysteine and the closing phenylalanine or tryptophan. The order of the fields is V gene, D gene, J gene, CDR3 protein. A D gene is named only where the DNA matches it firmly.

V: TRBV11-1; D: .; J: TRBJ1-3; CDR3: ASSLLSGNTIY
V: TRBV19; D: .; J: TRBJ1-5; CDR3: ASTSGGGNQPQH
V: TRBV5-1; D: .; J: TRBJ2-7; CDR3: ASSNAGTTYEQY
V: TRBV19; D: TRBD1; J: TRBJ2-7; CDR3: ASSTTGFLGEQY
V: TRBV5-3; D: .; J: TRBJ1-1; CDR3: ARSLDRQNTEAF
V: TRBV5-4; D: TRBD2; J: TRBJ2-1; CDR3: ATRTSASSYNEQF
V: TRBV24-1; D: .; J: TRBJ1-2; CDR3: ATSDLVLAGVVYGYT
V: TRBV6-1; D: .; J: TRBJ1-1; CDR3: ASSDASGTEAF
V: TRBV10-3; D: .; J: TRBJ1-1; CDR3: AIREGGGGTEAF
V: TRBV4-1; D: .; J: TRBJ2-7; CDR3: ASSQPRVSYEQY
V: TRBV19; D: .; J: TRBJ1-1; CDR3: ASIEGGSNTEAF
V: TRBV5-1; D: .; J: TRBJ2-1; CDR3: ASSSLEGGGEQF
V: TRBV7-8; D: .; J: TRBJ1-3; CDR3: ASSSARPGLTTLIGNTIY
V: TRBV7-9; D: .; J: TRBJ1-6; CDR3: ASSSGYGDVSYNSPLH
V: TRBV7-9; D: .; J: TRBJ2-3; CDR3: ASSPRLERERVYDTQY
V: TRBV10-2; D: TRBD2; J: TRBJ2-2; CDR3: ASRIAGDTGELF
V: TRBV2; D: TRBD1; J: TRBJ2-7; CDR3: ASWAGQGYEQY
V: TRBV14; D: .; J: TRBJ2-5; CDR3: ASSQGPAGETQY
V: TRBV3-1/TRBV3-2; D: TRBD1; J: TRBJ2-1; CDR3: ASSQDGGQSRNEQF
V: TRBV30; D: TRBD1; J: TRBJ1-5; CDR3: AWSKERQGVGSNQPQH
V: TRBV9; D: .; J: TRBJ1-3; CDR3: ASSVGHNSGNTIY
V: TRBV6-5; D: TRBD1; J: TRBJ1-2; CDR3: ASRGTATYGYT
V: TRBV5-1; D: .; J: TRBJ2-5; CDR3: ASSLANTQETQY
V: TRBV28; D: .; J: TRBJ2-3; CDR3: ASSLSPGTDTQY